This T cell receptor (beta chain) was captured in a study of OX40 agonist ivuxolimab in advanced cancers. In the study overall: The treatment was a fully human IgG2 OX40 agonist, ivuxolimab. Ivuxolimab was administered intravenously to patients at 0.01 to 10 mg/kg every 2 weeks. Notes on the study in general: Relative to CD4+ cells, CD8+ T cells on average had more expanded clones.

This clone appeared once. Its antigen remains unidentified. Other DNA sequences in the same sample also yield this CDR3. The CDR3 contains 12 residues. The germline gives CDR1 SGHTA, CDR2 FQGTGA. Trimming at V came to 6 bases and at J to 7 bases, leaving 5 bases not matched to a gene. Baseline was the first blood sampling point, followed by cycle 4 day 1 and cycle 7 day 1. The repertoire was sequenced with immunoSEQ multiplex PCR; TCRdb's copy has only in-frame clones and lacks some. The top ten clones hold about 5.9% of a sample with fewer than 80,000 clones, 70% to 90% of them seen once. The material sequenced was CD4+ or CD8+ T cells sorted from blood, taken in a trial of the OX40 agonist ivuxolimab. The V gene is TRBV7-3, the J gene TRBJ2-5; TRBD2 matches at 7 bases. The receptor's source is an adult with an advanced solid tumor such as melanoma, head and neck, liver or kidney cancer. This CDR3 is CASSGGGGTQYF. In DNA, the CDR3 is TGTGCCAGCAGTGGGGGGGGAGGGACCCAGTACTTC.